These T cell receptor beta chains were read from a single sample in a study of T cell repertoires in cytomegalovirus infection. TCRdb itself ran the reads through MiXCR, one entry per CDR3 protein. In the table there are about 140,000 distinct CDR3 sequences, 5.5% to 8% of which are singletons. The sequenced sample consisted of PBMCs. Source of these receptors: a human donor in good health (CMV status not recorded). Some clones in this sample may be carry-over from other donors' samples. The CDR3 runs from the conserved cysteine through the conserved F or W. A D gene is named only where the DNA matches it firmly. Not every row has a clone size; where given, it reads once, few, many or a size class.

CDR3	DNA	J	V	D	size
CASSHGTGPYEQYF	TGTGCCAGCAGCCACGGGACAGGGCCCTACGAGCAGTACTTC	TRBJ2-7	TRBV9	TRBD1	NA
CASSLYPGGTHTGELFF	TGTGCCAGCAGCTTATATCCCGGGGGCACACACACCGGGGAGCTGTTTTTT	TRBJ2-2	TRBV7-9	NA	few
CASSLIGGNTEAFF	TGTGCCAGCAGTTTAATTGGGGGGAACACTGAAGCTTTCTTT	TRBJ1-1	TRBV12-3/TRBV12-4	NA	many
CASSSRTRTGNRNQPQHF	TGTGCCAGCAGCTCGAGAACCCGGACAGGGAACAGAAATCAGCCCCAGCATTTT	TRBJ1-5	TRBV7-8	TRBD1	many
CSAEVGVNQPQHF	TGCAGCGCCGAGGTGGGGGTAAACCAGCCCCAGCATTTT	TRBJ1-5	TRBV29-1	NA	many
CASSLTVDRATDTQYF	TGTGCCAGCAGCTTAACGGTTGACAGGGCGACAGATACGCAGTATTTT	TRBJ2-3	TRBV7-6	TRBD1	many
CASTEEGEGRLNYGYTF	TGTGCCAGCACCGAAGAGGGGGAAGGGCGCCTTAACTATGGCTACACCTTC	TRBJ1-2	TRBV28	NA	many
CSVLLRGDEQFF	TGCAGTGTCCTCCTAAGAGGGGATGAGCAGTTCTTC	TRBJ2-1	TRBV20-1	NA	NA
CASSQDSYQPQHF	TGTGCCAGCAGCCAAGACAGCTATCAGCCCCAGCATTTT	TRBJ1-5	TRBV7-3	NA	few
CASLRQVNEQYF	TGTGCCAGCCTCAGGCAGGTCAACGAGCAGTACTTC	TRBJ2-7	TRBV2	NA	NA
CASSLEVTRRGIPDTQYF	TGCGCCAGCAGCTTGGAAGTAACGCGGCGGGGGATCCCAGATACGCAGTATTTT	TRBJ2-3	TRBV5-1	TRBD2	many
CASRGPTFSYEQYF	TGTGCCAGCAGAGGGCCAACCTTTTCCTACGAGCAGTACTTC	TRBJ2-7	TRBV28	NA	NA
CASSYRGANTEAFF	TGTGCCAGCAGTTACCGGGGGGCCAACACTGAAGCTTTCTTT	TRBJ1-1	TRBV6-2/TRBV6-3	NA	many
CASSPRAQGEETQYF	TGTGCCAGCAGTCCCCGCGCTCAGGGCGAAGAGACCCAGTACTTC	TRBJ2-5	TRBV6-5	NA	few
CASSGPQGAGELFF	TGTGCCAGCAGTGGCCCACAGGGAGCCGGGGAGCTGTTTTTT	TRBJ2-2	TRBV25-1	NA	few
CASSGVGSGSYEQYF	TGTGCCAGCAGTGGTGTAGGCAGTGGCTCCTACGAGCAGTACTTC	TRBJ2-7	TRBV7-2	NA	many
CASTPGQAVNQPQHF	TGTGCCAGCACCCCGGGACAGGCGGTCAATCAGCCCCAGCATTTT	TRBJ1-5	TRBV2	TRBD1	many
CAISEGDMDTEAFF	TGTGCCATCAGTGAGGGGGACATGGACACTGAAGCTTTCTTT	TRBJ1-1	TRBV10-3	NA	many
CASSLLGTGLYEQYF	TGTGCCAGCAGTTTACTCGGGACAGGGCTCTACGAGCAGTACTTC	TRBJ2-7	TRBV28	TRBD1	many
CASSLRTLGEQYF	TGTGCCAGCAGCTTGAGGACGCTAGGGGAGCAGTACTTC	TRBJ2-7	TRBV7-8	NA	NA
CASSSGLSRGYTF	TGTGCCAGCAGCTCGGGCCTTTCCCGCGGCTACACCTTC	TRBJ1-2	TRBV7-8	NA	many
CSARESGKRVDTQYF	TGCAGTGCTAGAGAGAGCGGGAAAAGGGTTGATACGCAGTATTTT	TRBJ2-3	TRBV20-1	TRBD2	NA
CASSLNGAEGDTQYF	TGTGCCAGCAGCCTTAATGGAGCGGAGGGAGATACGCAGTATTTT	TRBJ2-3	TRBV7-2	NA	many
CASSLTSGGATAYEQYF	TGTGCCAGCAGTCTGACTAGCGGGGGGGCTACGGCCTACGAGCAGTACTTC	TRBJ2-7	TRBV12-3/TRBV12-4	TRBD2	NA
CASIPTRTKAGTQYF	TGTGCCAGCATCCCAACGAGGACTAAGGCAGGGACCCAGTACTTC	TRBJ2-5	TRBV3-1	NA	NA
CASSLGVEGEAFF	TGTGCCAGCAGCCTAGGGGTGGAGGGTGAAGCTTTCTTT	TRBJ1-1	TRBV11-3	NA	many
CASTDFSGAAYNEQFF	TGTGCCAGCACCGATTTTAGCGGGGCTGCCTACAATGAGCAGTTCTTC	TRBJ2-1	TRBV6-2/TRBV6-3	TRBD2	many
CSAAGESYNEQFF	TGCAGTGCTGCGGGGGAATCCTACAATGAGCAGTTCTTC	TRBJ2-1	TRBV20-1	TRBD2	few
CATSRLAEETQYF	TGTGCCACCAGTCGACTAGCGGAAGAGACCCAGTACTTC	TRBJ2-5	TRBV24-1	TRBD2	many
CASSFTTDTDTQYF	TGTGCCAGCAGTTTCACGACAGACACAGATACGCAGTATTTT	TRBJ2-3	TRBV12-3/TRBV12-4	NA	NA
CASSPQGGSGETQYF	TGTGCCAGCAGCCCCCAAGGGGGTAGCGGAGAGACCCAGTACTTC	TRBJ2-5	TRBV7-2	NA	many
CASSQQLAGGLNEQFF	TGCGCCAGCAGCCAACAGTTGGCGGGGGGGTTGAATGAGCAGTTCTTC	TRBJ2-1	TRBV4-1	TRBD2	NA
CAISRDRDGGEAFF	TGTGCCATCAGCCGGGACAGGGACGGGGGTGAAGCTTTCTTT	TRBJ1-1	TRBV10-3	TRBD1	many
CASSYARAVTDTQYF	TGTGCCAGCAGTTACGCCCGGGCAGTCACAGATACGCAGTATTTT	TRBJ2-3	TRBV6-2/TRBV6-3	NA	many
CASSSLSGQETQYF	TGTGCCAGCAGTTCCCTCTCGGGCCAAGAGACCCAGTACTTC	TRBJ2-5	TRBV28	NA	many
CSARLPGAETQYF	TGCAGTGCTAGGCTCCCAGGGGCGGAGACCCAGTACTTC	TRBJ2-5	TRBV20-1	NA	few
CASSSPGTGVYEQYF	TGTGCCAGCAGCTCCCCCGGGACAGGGGTTTACGAGCAGTACTTC	TRBJ2-7	TRBV7-9	TRBD1	NA
CASASSGNTIYF	TGTGCCAGCGCCTCCTCTGGAAACACCATATATTTT	TRBJ1-3	TRBV2	NA	many
CASSPAGQANYNEQFF	TGTGCCAGCAGCCCAGCTGGACAGGCGAACTACAATGAGCAGTTCTTC	TRBJ2-1	TRBV7-9	TRBD1	NA
CASSLAPYRTRYEQYF	TGTGCCAGCAGTTTAGCGCCATATCGTACTCGGTACGAGCAGTACTTC	TRBJ2-7	TRBV12-3/TRBV12-4	NA	NA
CASSPRTGYYGYTF	TGTGCCAGCAGTCCCCGAACGGGGTACTATGGCTACACCTTC	TRBJ1-2	TRBV28	NA	few
CASSSRQTPEQFF	TGTGCCAGCAGCTCGCGACAGACGCCTGAGCAGTTCTTC	TRBJ2-1	TRBV7-3	NA	many
CASSQDAGGTEKLFF	TGTGCCAGCAGCCAAGATGCGGGGGGCACTGAAAAACTGTTTTTT	TRBJ1-4	TRBV14	NA	NA
CASSLSGTANSPLHF	TGTGCCAGCAGCTTATCCGGGACAGCTAATTCACCCCTCCACTTT	TRBJ1-6	TRBV7-2	TRBD1	many
CASTSLGPQPTVNSYEQYF	TGTGCCAGCACCTCCCTTGGACCTCAACCGACAGTCAACTCCTACGAGCAGTACTTC	TRBJ2-7	TRBV5-6	NA	few
CASSQDRRGVMAKNIQYF	TGTGCCAGCAGCCAAGATCGTCGGGGCGTGATGGCCAAAAACATTCAGTACTTC	TRBJ2-4	TRBV4-2	NA	many
CASSFRTGINEQFF	TGTGCCAGCAGTTTCCGGACAGGTATCAATGAGCAGTTCTTC	TRBJ2-1	TRBV28	TRBD1	many
CASSSMTGPYEQYF	TGTGCCAGCAGCTCGATGACAGGCCCCTACGAGCAGTACTTC	TRBJ2-7	TRBV7-2	NA	many